The entry below gives a single T cell receptor (beta chain) sequence along with its context. TCRdb keeps only in-frame clones here, not all; method: immunoSEQ multiplex PCR. The table has approximately 87,000 clones, 85% to 95% seen once; the top ten hold approximately 0.45%. V shed 2 bases and J shed 0 bases, with 6 bases lying between them. The CDR3 is 14 residues long. The V gene's germline CDR1 is PRHDT and CDR2 FYEKMQ (reference sequence). This sample was included in a study of T cell changes during pregnancy in multiple sclerosis. The sequences come from CD4+ T cells from peripheral blood mononuclear cells, collected in the second trimester of pregnancy. This clonotype was obtained from a female donor with multiple sclerosis, enrolled in a pregnancy study. V gene TRBV13 combines with J gene TRBJ2-3; D is unresolved. The CDR3 bases are TGTGCCAGCAGCTTAACTATCAGCACAGATACGCAGTATTTT. As protein: CASSLTISTDTQYF.